This TCR beta chain was sequenced during a study of cytomegalovirus exposure and HLA in healthy donors. In the study overall: In a later analysis, the approximately 120 validation repertoires were reported to have used the same platform as the 600 to 700 first-cohort repertoires.

The protocol was immunoSEQ multiplex PCR, while the TCRdb copy is restricted to in-frame clones and leaves out a portion. Of 250,000 to 300,000 clones listed, 90% were seen once; the top ten hold less than 0.4%. This clone showed up just a few times. The antigen is not known. CDR1 SGHKS and CDR2 YYEKEE come from the germline V gene (reference sequence). The CDR3 loop spans 13 amino acids. The ends were cut back, 0 bases at V and 9 bases at J, with 7 bases in the middle. Broader study findings: Generally TCR sequences proved uncommon, though certain public TCRs appeared in numerous donors.

Separate from the roughly 700-subject first cohort was the 120-subject validation cohort, to which the donors belonged. This receptor was taken from a woman between 18 and 30 years old in good health and CMV-seronegative. The specimen sequenced was PBMCs. V and J are TRBV5-5 and TRBJ1-6; no clear D. CDR3 nucleotide sequence: TGTGCCAGCAGCTTGGCGTCCGTTTCACCCCTCCACTTT. Protein product: CASSLASVSPLHF. The whole variable domain, remainder taken from reference TRBV5-5 and TRBJ1-6, is DAGVTQSPTHLIKTRGQQVTLRCSPISGHKSVSWYQQVLGQGPQFIFQYYEKEERGRGNFPDRFSARQFPNYSSELNVNALLLGDSALYLCASSLASVSPLHFGNGTRLTVT.